The text below deals with one T cell receptor (beta chain). The antigen is unknown. This entry belongs to a study of cytomegalovirus exposure and HLA in healthy donors. Across the whole study: The Caucasian-associated ancestry cluster held 65% to 85% of 398 genotyped donors. Whole-study findings and limits: Segments of the TCR beta V type were, in most cases, productive about 90% or about 30% of the time in an earlier analysis. An analysis that was carried out later associated some 17,000 TCR beta sequences with HLA alleles at 0.05 false discovery rate.

Germline V lookup: CDR1 SGHNT, CDR2 YYREEE (reference sequence). The CDR3 extends over 14 amino acids. The PCR was carried out with 60 Vbeta primers and 13 Jbeta primers. Original handling: Some 9.9 million of 70 million to 80 million unique TCR beta chains were shared, per a later count. Data came from immunoSEQ multiplex PCR; TCRdb stores just in-frame clones and leaves some out. V and J calls plus clone size are reproduced from that table; the DNA served to infer D and trimming. The repertoire consists of tens of thousands of clones, with 65% to 70% occurring once and the leading ten covering under 2.5%.

The sequencing sample was made of PBMCs. V and J are TRBV5-4 and TRBJ2-5; 11 positions agree with TRBD1. The DNA end is a closer match to TRBJ2-7, so the J assignment may be wrong. This clonotype was obtained from a woman aged 25 to 39 in good health and CMV-seronegative. In DNA form, the CDR3 reads TGTGCCAGCAGCACGGGACAGGGGGTATACGAGCAGTACTTC. Its translation is CASSTGQGVYEQYF.